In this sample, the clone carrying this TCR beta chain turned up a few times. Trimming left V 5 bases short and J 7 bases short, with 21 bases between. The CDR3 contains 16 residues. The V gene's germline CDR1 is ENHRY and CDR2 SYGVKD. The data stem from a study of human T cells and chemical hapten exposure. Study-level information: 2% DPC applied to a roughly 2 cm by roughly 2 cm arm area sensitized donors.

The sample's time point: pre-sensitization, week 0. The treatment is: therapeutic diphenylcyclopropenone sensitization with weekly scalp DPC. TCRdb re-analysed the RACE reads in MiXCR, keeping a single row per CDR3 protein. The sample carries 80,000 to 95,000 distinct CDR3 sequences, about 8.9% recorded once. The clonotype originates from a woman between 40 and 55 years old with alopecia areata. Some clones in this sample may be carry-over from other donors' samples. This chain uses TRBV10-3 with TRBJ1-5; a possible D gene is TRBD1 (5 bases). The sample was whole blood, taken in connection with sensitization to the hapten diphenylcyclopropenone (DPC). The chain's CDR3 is CAISSASGGLSQPQHF. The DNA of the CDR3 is TGTGCCATCAGTTCCGCTTCGGGGGGTTTGTCCCAGCCCCAGCATTTT.